The 27 T cell receptor beta chains reported below all come from one sample, sequenced in a study of T cells after yellow fever vaccination. TCRdb processed the 5' RACE reads anew with MiXCR; each CDR3 protein has one entry. The sample holds around 610,000 distinct CDR3 sequences; approximately 15% are singletons and the top ten take roughly 13%. The source material was PBMCs, sampled on the day of the yellow fever booster vaccination. Source of these receptors: a man aged 25-45 years who received the YFV17D yellow fever vaccine.

This rearrangement joins TRBV5-1 to TRBJ2-1; 10 bases match TRBD2. There are 14 residues in the CDR3. J was trimmed by 6 bases and V by 7 bases; bases with no gene match: 7. Germline V gene lookup returns CDR1 SGHRS and CDR2 YFSETQ. The CDR3 spells CASWLIAGGNEQFF. DNA of the CDR3: TGCGCCAGCTGGCTAATAGCGGGGGGCAATGAGCAGTTCTTC.

This clonotype was observed a few times. The chain couples TRBV20-1 to TRBJ2-5; 10 nucleotides agree with TRBD2. J gave up 5 bases and V 6 bases, and 18 bases lay outside the gene matches. The CDR3 covers 17 residues. The germline gives CDR1 DFQATT, CDR2 SNEGSKA (reference sequence). In nucleotides, the CDR3 is TGCAGTGCACACTTATCGCGAGCGGGAGGGCCCGGTGAGACCCAGTACTTC. It encodes CSAHLSRAGGPGETQYF.

This clonotype was recorded a few times. The V gene is TRBV30, the J gene TRBJ2-3; D might be TRBD2 (6 bases). Germline V lookup: CDR1 GTSNPN, CDR2 SVGIG (reference sequence). The V gene lost 0 bases and the J gene lost 5 bases, with 9 bases spanning the gap. The CDR3 is made up of 13 amino acids. The chain's CDR3 is CAWSVRREDTQYF. The CDR3 DNA is TGTGCCTGGAGTGTACGGCGGGAAGATACGCAGTATTTT.

The rearrangement links TRBV7-2 to TRBJ2-4; unclear D gene. CDR3 length: 15 amino acids. The germline V gene has CDR1 SGHTA and CDR2 FQGNSA. V lost 4 bases and J 0 bases, leaving 10 bases between the germline ends. This CDR3 is CASSSQTLAKNIQYF. In DNA, the CDR3 is TGTGCCAGCAGCTCACAGACACTAGCCAAAAACATTCAGTACTTC.

V is TRBV7-2 and J is TRBJ2-3, with D unresolved. The V and J ends lost 4 bases and 5 bases respectively, with 7 bases between them. CDR1 and CDR2 (germline): SGHTA, FQGNSA. This CDR3 region has 12 residues. The CDR3 here is CASSSRLDTQYF. The CDR3 bases are TGTGCCAGCAGCTCCCGGCTAGATACGCAGTATTTT. Based on the CDR3 plus reference TRBV7-2 and TRBJ2-3, the full variable domain is GAGVSQSPSNKVTEKGKDVELRCDPISGHTALYWYRQSLGQGLEFLIYFQGNSAPDKSGLPSDRFSAERTGGSVSTLTIQRTQQEDSAVYLCASSSRLDTQYFGPGTRLTVL.

The chain joins TRBV20-1 to TRBJ2-5; D is uncertain. V lost 0 bases and J 7 bases, leaving 15 bases between the germline ends. The germline gives CDR1 DFQATT, CDR2 SNEGSKA (reference sequence). The CDR3 loop spans 14 amino acids. In DNA, the CDR3 is TGCAGTGCTAGAGATCAAGGGTGGCTAGGGACCCAGTACTTC. It translates to CSARDQGWLGTQYF.

This clonotype has a single count. This chain connects TRBV12-3 or TRBV12-4 to TRBJ1-2; no definite D call. The CDR3 loop spans 13 amino acids. V shed 5 bases and J shed 10 bases, with 17 bases lying between them. The CDR3 here is CASSSGLPSDYTF. Written as DNA, the CDR3 is TGTGCCAGCAGTAGCGGGCTCCCAAGCGACTACACCTTC.

This clonotype was counted only a few times. The rearrangement links TRBV3-1 to TRBJ2-3; D remains ambiguous. The CDR3 spans 14 residues. The V gene's germline CDR1 is LGHDT and CDR2 YNNKEL (reference sequence). Trimming pared 1 base from V and 4 bases from J, leaving 9 bases between. The CDR3 DNA is TGTGCCAGCAGCCAAGGAAACAGAGCAGATACGCAGTATTTT. Protein sequence: CASSQGNRADTQYF.

This chain connects TRBV4-3 to TRBJ2-5, with D tentatively TRBD2 (5 bases). Germline values: CDR1 LGHNA, CDR2 YSLEER. This CDR3 has 16 residues. The V end was cut by 0 bases, the J end by 8 bases, with 19 bases between. The CDR3 region has the DNA TGCGCCAGCAGCCAAGATTTCGGGAATTGGGGAGATACCCAGTACTTC. Protein product: CASSQDFGNWGDTQYF.

This clonotype was recorded a few times. Written as DNA, the CDR3 is TGTGCCTGGAGTTCGACAGGGAACAGCAATCAGCCCCAGCATTTT. Translating it yields CAWSSTGNSNQPQHF. The genes are TRBV30 and TRBJ1-5; TRBD1 aligns across 7 bases. Germline assignment: CDR1 GTSNPN and CDR2 SVGIG (reference sequence). CDR3 length: 15 residues. V lost 2 bases, J lost 1 base, and 5 bases stayed unmatched.

This clonotype was picked up many times. This chain links TRBV5-1 with TRBJ2-1; D gene ambiguous. Trimming removed 1 base at V and 4 bases at J, with 15 bases between. The germline gives CDR1 SGHRS, CDR2 YFSETQ. The CDR3 contains 16 residues. The CDR3 sequence is CASSLLTGPPYNEQFF. CDR3 nucleotide sequence: TGCGCCAGCAGCTTGCTAACGGGCCCGCCTTACAATGAGCAGTTCTTC.

This rearrangement joins TRBV6-1 to TRBJ2-1; TRBD2 agrees at 9 bases. Germline trimming cut 2 bases from V and 2 bases from J; bases unmatched to any gene: 1. The CDR3 length is 15 residues. The germline gives CDR1 MNHNS, CDR2 SASEGT. CDR3 coding DNA: TGTGCCAGCAGTGAAATAGCGGGAGCCTACAATGAGCAGTTCTTC. This gives the protein CASSEIAGAYNEQFF.

The table lists this clonotype with many counts. This chain uses TRBV12-3 or TRBV12-4 with TRBJ2-5, with D uncertain. This CDR3 has 14 amino acids. The V end lost 1 base, the J end lost 5 bases, and 11 bases lay between the germline ends. CDR3 DNA sequence: TGTGCCAGCAGTTTAGTCAGCCTTGAGGAGACCCAGTACTTC. Encoded protein: CASSLVSLEETQYF.

This clonotype was counted between two and nine times. The chain combines TRBV6-2 or TRBV6-3 with TRBJ1-5, with D possibly matching TRBD1 (5 bases). Germline values: CDR1 MNHEY, CDR2 SVGEGT. Trimming removed 0 bases at V and 2 bases at J, with 14 bases between. The CDR3 extends over 17 amino acids. CDR3 sequence reads: CASSYSSGDFGNQPQHF. The CDR3 DNA reads TGTGCCAGCAGTTACTCTTCGGGGGATTTCGGCAATCAGCCCCAGCATTTT.

The V gene is TRBV7-8, the J gene TRBJ2-3, with 8 positions matching TRBD2. The CDR3 sequence is 17 residues long. V dropped 6 bases and J dropped 1; count of bases not matched to a gene: 12. From germline, CDR1 is SGHVS and CDR2 FQNEAQ. Here the CDR3 reads CASRHPPGGWGTDTQYF. CDR3 nucleotides: TGTGCCAGCAGACACCCCCCGGGGGGGTGGGGCACAGATACGCAGTATTTT.

The V gene is TRBV10-3, the J gene TRBJ1-5, with a weak D call TRBD1 (6 bases). The CDR3 consists of 15 residues. V shed 3 bases and J shed 2 bases, with 11 bases lying between them. Germline V gene data show CDR1 as ENHRY and CDR2 as SYGVKD. As DNA, the CDR3 is TGTGCCATCAGTGAAGGGGGAGGCGGCAATCAGCCCCAGCATTTT. Translation: CAISEGGGGNQPQHF.

This clonotype appeared a few times. The chain employs TRBV7-2 and TRBJ1-1; tentatively, D is TRBD1 (6 bases). Trimming left V 1 base short and J 7 bases short, with 10 bases between. Germline CDR1 SGHTA, CDR2 FQGNSA. CDR3 length: 13 amino acids. The CDR3 reads CASSLGIRGEAFF. CDR3 DNA: TGTGCCAGCAGCTTAGGGATCAGGGGTGAAGCTTTCTTT.

This clonotype was found a few times. This chain uses TRBV28 with TRBJ1-5; D remains ambiguous. The CDR3 has 15 amino acids. Trimming cost V 6 bases and J 7 bases, with 19 bases left between them. Germline CDR1 is MDHEN and CDR2 is SYDVKM. In DNA, the CDR3 is TGTGCCAGCAGCTTAAGCGCCGAGGTGGGGCAGCCCCAGCATTTT. Translating it yields CASSLSAEVGQPQHF.

This chain's CDR3 is CSAPQGRIGGNEQFF. The CDR3 bases are TGCAGTGCCCCTCAGGGGAGAATAGGAGGCAATGAGCAGTTCTTC. This chain links TRBV20-1 with TRBJ2-1; D might be TRBD1 (6 bases). CDR3 length: 15 amino acids. Germline CDR1 reads DFQATT; CDR2 reads SNEGSKA (reference sequence). The V and J ends lost 6 bases and 6 bases respectively, with 21 bases between them.

This clonotype has just a few counts. V is TRBV6-5 and J is TRBJ2-7, with D perhaps matching TRBD2 (6 bases). From germline, CDR1 is MNHEY and CDR2 SVGAGI. The CDR3 runs to 14 residues. The V gene lost 4 bases and the J gene lost 2 bases, with 12 bases spanning the gap. In nucleotides, the CDR3 is TGTGCCAGCAGTTCCCCGGGGGTTCCCTACGAGCAGTACTTC. Translated: CASSSPGVPYEQYF.

This sequence joins TRBV15 and TRBJ2-1; D gene unclear. V dropped 4 bases and J dropped 4 bases, with 8 bases sitting between them. Germline V gives CDR1 LNHNV, CDR2 YYDKDF (reference sequence). This CDR3 is built from 13 residues. The CDR3 is CATSKPSYNEQFF. CDR3 nucleotides: TGTGCCACCAGCAAGCCGTCTTACAATGAGCAGTTCTTC.

This chain uses TRBV7-9 with TRBJ2-1, with a tentative D call TRBD2 (6 bases). The CDR3 has 11 residues. Germline V gives CDR1 SEHNR, CDR2 FQNEAQ (reference sequence). V was shortened by 4 bases and J by 15 bases, with 13 bases between the two germline ends. The CDR3 DNA is TGTGCCAGCAGCTCGGACTACCCCAGGTTCTTC. It codes for CASSSDYPRFF. The full variable domain, rest sourced from reference TRBV7-9 and TRBJ2-1, is DTGVSQNPRHKITKRGQNVTFRCDPISEHNRLYWYRQTLGQGPEFLTYFQNEAQLEKSRLLSDRFSAERPKGSFSTLEIQRTEQGDSAMYLCASSSDYPRFFGPGTRLTVL.

There are a few counts of this clonotype. J is TRBJ2-7 and V is TRBV5-1; 8 bases map to TRBD1. With V trimmed by 4 bases and J by 3 bases, 12 bases remained unmatched. Germline CDR1 is SGHRS and CDR2 is YFSETQ. This CDR3 spans 16 amino acids. The CDR3 region is CASSIRQGTLNYEQYF. CDR3 nucleotides: TGCGCCAGCAGCATTCGACAGGGGACATTAAACTACGAGCAGTACTTC. Drawing the rest from reference TRBV5-1 and TRBJ2-7, the complete variable domain is KAGVTQTPRYLIKTRGQQVTLSCSPISGHRSVSWYQQTPGQGLQFLFEYFSETQRNKGNFPGRFSGRQFSNSRSEMNVSTLELGDSALYLCASSIRQGTLNYEQYFGPGTRLTVT.

This clonotype was observed a handful of times. The chain is built from TRBV4-3 and TRBJ2-1; D unclear. The germline V and J ends were trimmed by 1 base and 9 bases, with 16 bases remaining between them. This CDR3 is built from 15 residues. CDR1 is LGHNA and CDR2 is YSLEER in the germline V gene. The CDR3 is CASSQAARLPREQFF. The CDR3 DNA is TGCGCCAGCAGCCAAGCTGCCCGTCTTCCCCGTGAGCAGTTCTTC.

This clonotype was seen a handful of times. The chain uses TRBV5-5 and TRBJ2-3; D gene uncertain. Trimming took off 4 bases at V and 4 bases at J, with 19 bases between the two ends. CDR3 length equals 16 residues. Germline lookup yields CDR1 SGHKS and CDR2 YYEKEE (reference sequence). The CDR3 is CASSLQASLRPDTQYF. The CDR3 DNA is TGTGCCAGCAGCCTCCAAGCTTCCCTTAGGCCAGATACGCAGTATTTT.

The chain employs TRBV19 and TRBJ2-7; D remains ambiguous. CDR1 is LNHDA, CDR2 SQIVND, per germline (reference sequence). This CDR3 is built from 12 residues. The V end was cut by 5 bases, the J end by 4 bases, with 9 bases between. Written as DNA, the CDR3 is TGTGCCAGTAGTTTCGGGCAGTACGAGCAGTACTTC. It is translated as CASSFGQYEQYF.

V is TRBV5-8 and J is TRBJ2-7; D unclear. The CDR3 covers 13 residues. The V end lost 4 bases, the J end lost 4 bases, and 12 bases lay between the germline ends. Germline V CDR1 and CDR2: SGHTS, YDEGEE. CDR3 nucleotides: TGTGCCAGCAGCCGTCACTCAAATTACGAGCAGTACTTC. Encoded protein: CASSRHSNYEQYF.